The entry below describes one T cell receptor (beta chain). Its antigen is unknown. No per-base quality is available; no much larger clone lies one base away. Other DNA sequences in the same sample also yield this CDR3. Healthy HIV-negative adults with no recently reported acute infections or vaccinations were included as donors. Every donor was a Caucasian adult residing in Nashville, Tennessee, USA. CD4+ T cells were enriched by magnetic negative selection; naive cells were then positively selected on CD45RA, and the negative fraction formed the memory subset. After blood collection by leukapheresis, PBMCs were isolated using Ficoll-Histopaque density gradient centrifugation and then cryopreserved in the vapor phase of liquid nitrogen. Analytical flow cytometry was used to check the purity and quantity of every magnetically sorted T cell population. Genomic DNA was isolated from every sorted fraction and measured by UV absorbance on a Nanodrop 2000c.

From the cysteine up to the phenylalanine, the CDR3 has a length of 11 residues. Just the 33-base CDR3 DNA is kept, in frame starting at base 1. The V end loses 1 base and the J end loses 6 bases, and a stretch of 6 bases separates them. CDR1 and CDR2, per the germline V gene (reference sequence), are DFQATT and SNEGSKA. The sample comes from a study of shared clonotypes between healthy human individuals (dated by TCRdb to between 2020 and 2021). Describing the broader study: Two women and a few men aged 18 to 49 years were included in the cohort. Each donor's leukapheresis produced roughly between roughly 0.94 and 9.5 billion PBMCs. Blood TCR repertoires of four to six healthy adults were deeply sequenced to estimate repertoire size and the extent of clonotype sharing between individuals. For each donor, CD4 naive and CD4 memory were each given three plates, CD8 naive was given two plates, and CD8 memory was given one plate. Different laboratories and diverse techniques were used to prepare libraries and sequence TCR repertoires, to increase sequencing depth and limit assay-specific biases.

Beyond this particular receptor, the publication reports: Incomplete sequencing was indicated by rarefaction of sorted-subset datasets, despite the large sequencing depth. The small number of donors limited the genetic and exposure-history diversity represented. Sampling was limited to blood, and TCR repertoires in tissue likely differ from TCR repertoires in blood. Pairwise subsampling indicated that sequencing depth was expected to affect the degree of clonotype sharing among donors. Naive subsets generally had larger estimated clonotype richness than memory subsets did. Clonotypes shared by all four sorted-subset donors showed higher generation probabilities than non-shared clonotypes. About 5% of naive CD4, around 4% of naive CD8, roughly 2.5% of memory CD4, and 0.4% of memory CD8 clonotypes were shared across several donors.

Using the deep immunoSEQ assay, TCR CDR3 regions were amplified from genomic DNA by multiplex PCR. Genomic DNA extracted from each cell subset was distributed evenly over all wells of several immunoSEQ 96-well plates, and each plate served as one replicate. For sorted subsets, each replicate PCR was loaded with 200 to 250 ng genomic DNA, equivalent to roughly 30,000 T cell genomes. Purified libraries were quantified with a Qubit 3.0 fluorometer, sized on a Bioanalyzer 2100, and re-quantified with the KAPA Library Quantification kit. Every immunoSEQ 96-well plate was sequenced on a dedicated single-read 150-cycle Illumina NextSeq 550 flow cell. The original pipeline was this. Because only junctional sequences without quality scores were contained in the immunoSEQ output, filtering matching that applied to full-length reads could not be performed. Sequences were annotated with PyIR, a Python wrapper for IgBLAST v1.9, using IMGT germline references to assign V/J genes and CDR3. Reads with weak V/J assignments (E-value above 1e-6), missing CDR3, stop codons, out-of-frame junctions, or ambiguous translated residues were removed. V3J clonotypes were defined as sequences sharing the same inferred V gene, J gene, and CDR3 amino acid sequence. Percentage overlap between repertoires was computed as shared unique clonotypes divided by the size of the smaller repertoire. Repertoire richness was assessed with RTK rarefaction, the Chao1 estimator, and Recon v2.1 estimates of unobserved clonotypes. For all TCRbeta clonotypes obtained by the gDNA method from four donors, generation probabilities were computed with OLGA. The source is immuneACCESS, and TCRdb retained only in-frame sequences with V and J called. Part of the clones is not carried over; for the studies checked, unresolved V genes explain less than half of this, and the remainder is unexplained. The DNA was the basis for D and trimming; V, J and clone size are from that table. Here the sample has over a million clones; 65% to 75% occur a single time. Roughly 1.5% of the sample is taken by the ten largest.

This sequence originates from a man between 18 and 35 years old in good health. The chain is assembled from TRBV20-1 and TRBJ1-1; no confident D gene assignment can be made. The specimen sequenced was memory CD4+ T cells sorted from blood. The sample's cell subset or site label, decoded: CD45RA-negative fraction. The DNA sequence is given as TGCAGTGCTAGAGGAGGGTCTGAAGCTTTCTTT. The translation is CSARGGSEAFF.